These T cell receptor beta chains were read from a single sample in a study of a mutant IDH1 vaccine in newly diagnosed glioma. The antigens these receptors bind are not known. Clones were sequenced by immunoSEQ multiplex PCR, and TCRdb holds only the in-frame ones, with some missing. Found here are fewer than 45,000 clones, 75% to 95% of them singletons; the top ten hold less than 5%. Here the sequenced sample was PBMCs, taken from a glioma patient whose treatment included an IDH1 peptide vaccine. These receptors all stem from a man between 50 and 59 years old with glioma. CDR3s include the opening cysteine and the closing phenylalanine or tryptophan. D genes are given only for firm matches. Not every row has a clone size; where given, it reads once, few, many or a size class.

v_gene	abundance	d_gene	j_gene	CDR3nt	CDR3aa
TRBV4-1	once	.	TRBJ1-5	TGCGCCAGCAGCCAACGGGGTAGCAATCAGCCCCAGCATTTT	CASSQRGSNQPQHF
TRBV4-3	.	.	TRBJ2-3	TGCGCCAGCAGCCAAGAATCGGGGGCCGGCACAGATACGCAGTATTTT	CASSQESGAGTDTQYF
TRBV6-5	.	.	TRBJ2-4	TGTGCCAGCAGTTACGGGGAATCCTTGGCCAAAAACATTCAGTACTTC	CASSYGESLAKNIQYF
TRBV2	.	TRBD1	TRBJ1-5	TGTGCCAGCAGCGCGGGACAGGGACGGGGTCAGCCCCAGCATTTT	CASSAGQGRGQPQHF
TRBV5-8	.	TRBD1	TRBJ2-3	TGTGCCAGCAGCCGTATTGGACAGGGGTTGGCAGATACGCAGTATTTT	CASSRIGQGLADTQYF
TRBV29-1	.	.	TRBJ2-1	TGCAGCGTAATAGTAGTGAGCTCCTACAATGAGCAGTTCTTC	CSVIVVSSYNEQFF
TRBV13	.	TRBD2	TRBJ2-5	TGTGCCAGCAGGCGTAGCGGGGAGCAAGAGACCCAGTACTTC	CASRRSGEQETQYF
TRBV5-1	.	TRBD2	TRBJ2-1	TGCGCCAGCAGCTATGGGACTAGCGGGGAGGGGTACAATGAGCAGTTCTTC	CASSYGTSGEGYNEQFF
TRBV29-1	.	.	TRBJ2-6	TGCAGCGTTGTCGGGGAGTCTGGGGCCAACGTCCTGACTTTC	CSVVGESGANVLTF
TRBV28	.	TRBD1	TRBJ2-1	TGTGCCAGCAGTGGCCTGACAGGGGTGAATGAGCAGTTCTTC	CASSGLTGVNEQFF
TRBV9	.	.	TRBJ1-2	TGTGCCAGCAGCCCGCGGAGGCAGACAGGCTATGGCTACACCTTC	CASSPRRQTGYGYTF
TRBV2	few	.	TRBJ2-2	TGTGCCAGCATGGTGGGGAGGGCAGGGGCCGGGGAGCTGTTTTTT	CASMVGRAGAGELFF
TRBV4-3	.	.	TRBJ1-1	TGCGCCAGCAGCCAAGAGGGACGGGCGAACACTGAAGCTTTCTTT	CASSQEGRANTEAFF
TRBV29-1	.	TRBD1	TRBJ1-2	TGCAGCGTTCCAGGGGGCCATGGCTACACCTTC	CSVPGGHGYTF
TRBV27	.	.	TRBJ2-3	TGTGCCAGCAGTTTCTTACGGCTAGACGGAAATACGCAGTATTTT	CASSFLRLDGNTQYF
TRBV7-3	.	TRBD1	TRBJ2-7	TGTGCCAGCAGCTCCTGGACAGGGGACGAGCAGTACTTC	CASSSWTGDEQYF
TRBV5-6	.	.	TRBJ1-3	TGTGCCAGCAGCTTGGTTGCCTCTGGAAACACCATATATTTT	CASSLVASGNTIYF